A selection of T cell receptor beta chains follows, all from one sample in a study of T-cell memory formation after mild COVID-19. MiXCR, run by TCRdb on the 5' RACE reads, gives a single entry per CDR3 protein. This sample has 250,000 or so distinct CDR3 sequences; 8% to 10% occur once, and the top ten carry around 20%. Sequencing was done on a sample of PBMCs or a T cell subset sorted from them (not recorded which). All receptors derive from a man younger than 35 who had mild COVID-19 (a few samples of this study predate the infection). Cell type and time point are not known. Each CDR3 is given with its conserved first and last residue. A D gene is named only where the DNA matches it firmly. Clone size is given for some rows only: seen once, a few or many times, or a class if the clone is expanded.

cdr3_aa	cdr3_nt	clone_size	d_call	j_call	v_call
CSARDGRRHGNEQFF	TGCAGTGCTAGAGACGGACGGCGCCATGGAAATGAGCAGTTCTTC	few	.	TRBJ2-1	TRBV20-1
CSARGEAGSIGTQYF	TGCAGTGCTAGAGGGGAGGCAGGTAGCATCGGTACGCAGTATTTT	.	.	TRBJ2-3	TRBV20-1
CASSEYGGGPLSTDTQYF	TGTGCCAGCAGTGAATATGGCGGGGGTCCCCTAAGCACAGATACGCAGTATTTT	.	TRBD2	TRBJ2-3	TRBV2
CATSDPRRAGELFF	TGTGCCACCAGTGATCCAAGACGGGCCGGGGAGCTGTTTTTT	few	.	TRBJ2-2	TRBV24-1
CASLDRGRDEKLFF	TGCGCCAGCCTTGACAGGGGCCGAGATGAAAAACTGTTTTTT	few	TRBD1	TRBJ1-4	TRBV4-1
CASSGGPGDTQYF	TGTGCCAGCAGCGGCGGTCCGGGGGATACGCAGTATTTT	few	.	TRBJ2-3	TRBV7-2
CSARWALAGGFGEQFF	TGCAGTGCTCGCTGGGCCCTAGCGGGGGGATTCGGTGAGCAGTTCTTC	.	TRBD2	TRBJ2-1	TRBV20-1
CASSHNYNEQFF	TGTGCCAGCAGCCATAATTACAATGAGCAGTTCTTC	.	.	TRBJ2-1	TRBV3-1
CASNSDWAIGYTF	TGTGCCAGCAATTCAGACTGGGCTATCGGCTACACCTTC	many	.	TRBJ1-2	TRBV6-6
CASSLGLTGVTEAFF	TGCGCCAGCAGCTTGGGGCTAACGGGGGTAACTGAAGCTTTCTTT	many	.	TRBJ1-1	TRBV5-1
CASSFTTDQPQHF	TGCGCCAGCAGCTTTACAACCGATCAGCCCCAGCATTTT	few	.	TRBJ1-5	TRBV5-1
CASSLEKTQYF	TGTGCCAGCAGTTTAGAGAAGACCCAGTACTTC	.	.	TRBJ2-5	TRBV12-3/TRBV12-4
CASSTRELTNYGYTF	TGTGCCAGCAGCACCCGAGAGCTAACTAACTATGGCTACACCTTC	few	.	TRBJ1-2	TRBV7-9
CARRITGRYEQYF	TGTGCCAGACGGATTACAGGGCGCTACGAGCAGTACTTC	few	.	TRBJ2-7	TRBV2
CASSQGTRPYNEQFF	TGCGCCAGCAGCCAAGGGACTAGACCCTACAATGAGCAGTTCTTC	few	TRBD2	TRBJ2-1	TRBV4-1
CASSLGGAQNIQYF	TGTGCCAGCAGCTTAGGGGGCGCTCAAAACATTCAGTACTTC	few	.	TRBJ2-4	TRBV11-2
CASSFQGGMNTEAFF	TGCGCCAGCAGCTTCCAGGGTGGTATGAACACTGAAGCTTTCTTT	many	.	TRBJ1-1	TRBV5-1
CASSLLRGDTGELFF	TGTGCCAGCAGCTTATTAAGGGGAGACACCGGGGAGCTGTTTTTT	few	.	TRBJ2-2	TRBV7-6
CASSLGTIDVETQYF	TGTGCCAGCAGCTTAGGGACTATCGATGTGGAGACCCAGTACTTC	few	TRBD2	TRBJ2-5	TRBV9